A single sample gave rise to the 19 T cell receptor beta chains below, sequenced in a study of cytomegalovirus exposure and HLA in healthy donors. This PCR relied on a set of 60 Vbeta primers and 13 Jbeta primers. Here immunoSEQ multiplex PCR was the method, and the copy in TCRdb shows in-frame clones only, minus some. The sample holds about 180,000 clones, over 80% seen once. Material: PBMCs. Source of these receptors: a girl under 18 in good health and CMV-seropositive.

The CDR3 DNA reads TGTGCCAGCAGCTTGACAGGGATCGGGACCGGGGAGCTGTTTTTT. The encoded protein is CASSLTGIGTGELFF. The genes are TRBV5-6 and TRBJ2-2, with D possibly TRBD1 on 6 matching bases. The CDR3 is 15 amino acids. Germline-derived CDR1 and CDR2 are SGHDT and YYEEEE. V lost 1 base, J lost 5 bases, and 12 bases lay in between.

V is TRBV7-8 and J is TRBJ2-7, with D tentatively TRBD1 (6 bases). This CDR3 contains 16 residues. V was cut by 0 bases and J by 0 bases, with 12 bases left in between. Germline V gives CDR1 SGHVS, CDR2 FQNEAQ. The CDR3 loop reads CASSLAGTLSSYEQYF. CDR3 bases: TGTGCCAGCAGCTTAGCCGGGACACTGAGCTCCTACGAGCAGTACTTC.

The V gene is TRBV5-4, the J gene TRBJ2-3; maybe TRBD2 (6 bases). Between the trimmed V and J ends, which lost 2 bases and 4 bases, there was a span of 8 bases. Germline loops: CDR1 SGHNT, CDR2 YYREEE (reference sequence). This CDR3 comprises 13 residues. CDR3 bases: TGTGCCAGCAGCTTAGCGGGTCCAGATACGCAGTATTTT. Residues: CASSLAGPDTQYF.

The V call is TRBV6-5, the J call TRBJ1-5; 9 positions match TRBD1. V lost 6 bases, J lost 4 bases, and 4 bases stayed unmatched. Germline values: CDR1 MNHEY, CDR2 SVGAGI. The CDR3 loop spans 14 amino acids. Written as DNA, the CDR3 is TGTGCCAGCAGACAGGACAGGGGAAATCAGCCCCAGCATTTT. Translated, it gives CASRQDRGNQPQHF.

The V call is TRBV10-3, the J call TRBJ2-5; TRBD1 might be the D (6 bases). The CDR3 consists of 13 residues. V lost 5 bases and J lost 4, with 11 bases in between. Germline V gene sequence: CDR1 ENHRY, CDR2 SYGVKD. The CDR3 sequence is CAISSTGSETQYF. Here the CDR3 DNA reads TGTGCCATCAGTTCCACAGGGTCAGAGACCCAGTACTTC.

The sample holds a few counts of this clone. This rearrangement joins TRBV19 to TRBJ1-4; 10 bases are shared with TRBD1. J was trimmed by 8 bases and V by 7 bases; bases with no gene match: 7. Germline CDR1 is LNHDA and CDR2 is SQIVND (reference sequence). The CDR3 is 14 amino acids. The CDR3 protein is CASKRDRGMEKLFF. The CDR3 nucleotides read TGTGCCAGTAAAAGGGACAGGGGAATGGAAAAACTGTTTTTT.

The chain links TRBV19 to TRBJ2-7; possible D gene TRBD2, 5 bases. The V end was cut by 7 bases, the J end by 1 base, with 20 bases between. CDR1 and CDR2 (germline): LNHDA, SQIVND (reference sequence). This CDR3 contains 16 residues. The CDR3 DNA reads as TGTGCCAGTACCCCCCCCGGGGTTCCGGGGTCCTACGAGCAGTACTTC. The encoded protein is CASTPPGVPGSYEQYF. The full variable domain, rest sourced from reference TRBV19 and TRBJ2-7, is DGGITQSPKYLFRKEGQNVTLSCEQNLNHDAMYWYRQDPGQGLRLIYYSQIVNDFQKGDIAEGYSVSREKKESFPLTVTSAQKNPTAFYLCASTPPGVPGSYEQYFGPGTRLTVT.

The chain has TRBV28 and TRBJ2-7; tentatively, D is TRBD1 (6 bases). There are 12 residues in the CDR3. Deletions cut 5 bases from V and 5 bases from J, with 10 bases between. Germline lookup yields CDR1 MDHEN and CDR2 SYDVKM. The DNA for the CDR3 is TGTGCCAGCAGTACAGGGTCTGACGAGCAGTACTTC. It encodes CASSTGSDEQYF.

The genes are TRBV2 and TRBJ2-7, with 7 bases fitting TRBD1. V gave up 1 base and J gave up 5 bases; unmatched junction bases: 14. Germline loops: CDR1 SNHLY, CDR2 FYNNEI. CDR3 length: 17 residues. CDR3 nucleotide sequence: TGTGCCAGCAGTGAAGACAGAGACAGGGCCTCTTCGGACGAGCAGTACTTC. Translated, it gives CASSEDRDRASSDEQYF.

V and J are TRBV6-1 and TRBJ2-7; 9 bases are shared with TRBD1. After removal of 0 bases from V and 1 base from J, the junction contained 1 base not matched to a gene. The CDR3 has 15 residues. Germline-derived CDR1 and CDR2 are MNHNS and SASEGT. The CDR3 nucleotides are TGTGCCAGCAGTGAAGCTGGACAGGGGTCCTACGAGCAGTACTTC. This encodes CASSEAGQGSYEQYF.

The chain employs TRBV7-9 and TRBJ2-3, with TRBD2 matching 11 bases. There are 15 residues in the CDR3. The V gene end was trimmed by 5 bases and the J gene end by 4 bases; junction bases not matched to a gene: 5. Germline assignment: CDR1 SEHNR and CDR2 FQNEAQ (reference sequence). The CDR3 loop is CASSLTSGRSDTQYF. CDR3 in DNA: TGTGCCAGCAGCCTTACTAGCGGGAGATCAGATACGCAGTATTTT.

The chain couples TRBV5-4 to TRBJ2-1; D is perhaps TRBD1 (6 bases). V was pared by 5 bases and J by 6 bases, with 15 bases between. CDR1 and CDR2 from the germline V gene are SGHNT and YYREEE (reference sequence). The CDR3 covers 14 residues. The CDR3 spells CASRGAKVGNEQFF. The CDR3 DNA follows: TGTGCCAGCAGGGGGGCCAAGGTAGGCAATGAGCAGTTCTTC. Based on the CDR3 plus reference TRBV5-4 and TRBJ2-1, the full variable domain is ETGVTQSPTHLIKTRGQQVTLRCSSQSGHNTVSWYQQALGQGPQFIFQYYREEENGRGNFPPRFSGLQFPNYSSELNVNALELDDSALYLCASRGAKVGNEQFFGPGTRLTVL.

The chain links TRBV10-1 to TRBJ2-7, with 14 bases lining up with TRBD2. Trimming at V came to 4 bases and at J to 1 base, leaving 6 bases not matched to a gene. This CDR3 has 17 residues. Germline V gene data show CDR1 as WNHNN and CDR2 as SYGVQD (reference sequence). The CDR3 sequence is CASSGLAGGPWSYEQYF. The CDR3 DNA sequence: TGCGCCAGCAGTGGACTAGCGGGAGGGCCTTGGTCCTACGAGCAGTACTTC.

This clone came up a few times. The V gene is TRBV25-1, the J gene TRBJ2-7; D remains ambiguous. This CDR3 contains 14 residues. Germline-derived CDR1 and CDR2 are MGHDK and SYGVNS. Trimming removed 5 bases at V and 0 bases at J, with 11 bases between. The CDR3 reads CASSTAQSSYEQYF. The CDR3 DNA reads TGTGCCAGCAGTACAGCTCAGAGCTCCTACGAGCAGTACTTC.

This clone was seen a few times. The CDR3 region is CASSRGSSWETQYF. CDR3 bases: TGTGCCAGCAGCCGCGGATCTAGTTGGGAGACCCAGTACTTC. This sequence joins TRBV6-5 and TRBJ2-5; D unresolved. Germline V gene sequence: CDR1 MNHEY, CDR2 SVGAGI. Trimming left V 6 bases short and J 5 bases short, with 16 bases between. The CDR3 loop spans 14 amino acids.

The chain employs TRBV25-1 and TRBJ1-1; D unresolved. Trimming took off 4 bases at V and 3 bases at J, with 15 bases between the two ends. Germline loops: CDR1 MGHDK, CDR2 SYGVNS. This CDR3 contains 15 residues. The CDR3 coding sequence is TGTGCCAGCAGTGCTGCGCCCCAACGTTACACTGAAGCTTTCTTT. Translating gives CASSAAPQRYTEAFF.

The rearrangement uses TRBV4-1 and TRBJ2-5; 11 bases line up with TRBD1. Germline CDR1 and CDR2: MGHRA and YSYEKL. V trimming: 4 bases; J trimming: 6 bases; junction bases outside the gene matches: 16. The CDR3 sequence is 18 residues long. CDR3 in DNA: TGCGCCAGCAGCCGAGAACCCCCCCCGGGACAGGGGGTAAAGACCCAGTACTTC. It specifies CASSREPPPGQGVKTQYF.

There are a few counts of this clone. As DNA, the CDR3 is TGTGCCAGCAGCTTAACCCGTGTCAGGGGGGCGTCGTACGAGCAGTACTTC. Encoded protein: CASSLTRVRGASYEQYF. The V call is TRBV7-2, the J call TRBJ2-7, with TRBD1 as a possible D gene (7 bases). Germline V CDR1 and CDR2: SGHTA, FQGNSA. Trimming removed 2 bases from V and 4 bases from J, with 21 bases in between. The CDR3 loop spans 17 amino acids.

CDR3 in amino acids: CASSYLLTGHGYTF. The CDR3 DNA reads TGTGCCAGCAGTTACCTCCTTACAGGGCACGGCTACACCTTC. This chain uses TRBV2 with TRBJ1-2, with D perhaps matching TRBD1 (6 bases). Deletions cut 5 bases from V and 8 bases from J, with 18 bases between. CDR1 SNHLY and CDR2 FYNNEI come from the germline V gene. CDR3 length: 14 residues.